The rows below give T cell receptor beta chains drawn from one sample of a study of OX40 agonist ivuxolimab in advanced cancers. The assay was immunoSEQ multiplex PCR, and TCRdb's table has in-frame clones only and misses some. This sample yields about 73,000 clones, of which approximately 79% are seen a single time; less than 3% belongs to the top ten. Sequences were derived from CD4+ or CD8+ T cells sorted from blood, sampled in a trial of the OX40 agonist ivuxolimab. These receptors all stem from an adult with an advanced solid tumor such as melanoma, head and neck, liver or kidney cancer. Each CDR3 is given with its conserved first and last residue. A D gene is named only where the DNA matches it firmly. Size tells how often a clone was seen (once, few, many) or the class of an expanded clone, and some rows leave it out.

CDR3: CASSYWTGEETQYF; DNA: TGTGCCAGCAGTTACTGGACAGGGGAAGAGACCCAGTACTTC; length: 14; V: TRBV6-5; D: TRBD1; size: .; J: TRBJ2-5
CDR3: CASRPTTEGNQPQHF; DNA: TGCGCCAGCAGGCCGACAACGGAGGGCAATCAGCCCCAGCATTTT; length: 15; V: TRBV23-1; D: .; size: .; J: TRBJ1-5
CDR3: CATSRGGSNQPQHF; DNA: TGTGCCACCAGCAGGGGGGGGAGCAATCAGCCCCAGCATTTT; length: 14; V: TRBV15; D: .; size: .; J: TRBJ1-5
CDR3: CASSWTGGNSPLHF; DNA: TGTGCCAGTAGTTGGACAGGGGGTAATTCACCCCTCCACTTT; length: 14; V: TRBV19; D: TRBD1; size: .; J: TRBJ1-6
CDR3: CASSQEPSGRLDTQYF; DNA: TGCGCCAGCAGCCAAGAGCCTAGCGGGAGGTTAGATACGCAGTATTTT; length: 16; V: TRBV4-3; D: TRBD2; size: .; J: TRBJ2-3
CDR3: CASSTNRDYQETQYF; DNA: TGTGCCAGCAGTACGAACCGGGACTATCAAGAGACCCAGTACTTC; length: 15; V: TRBV6-6; D: TRBD2; size: .; J: TRBJ2-5
CDR3: CASRLWTVCCYGYTF; DNA: TGTGCCAGCAGGTTGTGGACGGTCTGTTGCTATGGCTACACCTTC; length: 15; V: TRBV21-1; D: .; size: .; J: TRBJ1-2
CDR3: CASSPGLNTGELFF; DNA: TGTGCCAGCAGCCCCGGACTAAACACCGGGGAGCTGTTTTTT; length: 14; V: TRBV7-3; D: .; size: .; J: TRBJ2-2
CDR3: CASSYLAFGGRQYF; DNA: TGTGCCAGCAGTTATTTAGCTTTTGGCGGGCGACAGTACTTC; length: 14; V: TRBV6-5; D: .; size: .; J: TRBJ2-7
CDR3: CSVVYTEAFF; DNA: TGCAGCGTTGTTTACACTGAAGCTTTCTTT; length: 10; V: TRBV29-1; D: .; size: few; J: TRBJ1-1
CDR3: CASSVTDEQYF; DNA: TGTGCCAGCAGCGTAACTGACGAGCAGTACTTC; length: 11; V: TRBV9; D: .; size: .; J: TRBJ2-7
CDR3: CSVDKGLETQYF; DNA: TGCAGCGTTGATAAGGGCTTGGAGACCCAGTACTTC; length: 12; V: TRBV29-1; D: .; size: .; J: TRBJ2-5
CDR3: CASSFQGADTEAFF; DNA: TGTGCCAGCAGCTTCCAGGGGGCGGACACTGAAGCTTTCTTT; length: 14; V: TRBV9; D: TRBD1; size: .; J: TRBJ1-1
CDR3: CSVEQGGTQYF; DNA: TGCAGCGTTGAACAGGGAGGGACCCAGTACTTC; length: 11; V: TRBV29-1; D: .; size: .; J: TRBJ2-5
CDR3: CASSEGSGASLRRSPLHF; DNA: TGTGCCAGCAGTGAAGGTTCAGGGGCTTCCCTGAGGCGTTCACCCCTCCACTTT; length: 18; V: TRBV6-4; D: .; size: .; J: TRBJ1-6
CDR3: CASSPGISNTGELFF; DNA: TGTGCCAGCAGCCCAGGGATATCGAACACCGGGGAGCTGTTTTTT; length: 15; V: TRBV7-2; D: .; size: many; J: TRBJ2-2
CDR3: CASSLTPGGGDTEAFF; DNA: TGCGCCAGCAGCTTGACGCCAGGGGGAGGGGACACTGAAGCTTTCTTT; length: 16; V: TRBV5-1; D: TRBD1; size: .; J: TRBJ1-1
CDR3: CASSPDRAFGETQYF; DNA: TGTGCCAGCAGCCCCGACAGGGCCTTTGGAGAGACCCAGTACTTC; length: 15; V: TRBV7-8; D: TRBD1; size: .; J: TRBJ2-5
CDR3: CASSGQGLGLVNEQFF; DNA: TGTGCCAGCAGCGGACAGGGGCTGGGACTAGTCAATGAGCAGTTCTTC; length: 16; V: TRBV7-2; D: .; size: once; J: TRBJ2-1
CDR3: CASSLNGADNQPQHF; DNA: TGTGCCAGCAGCTTGAATGGGGCCGACAATCAGCCCCAGCATTTT; length: 15; V: TRBV5-5; D: .; size: .; J: TRBJ1-5
CDR3: CASSLGQVSSGANVLTF; DNA: TGTGCCAGCTCATTGGGACAGGTGAGCTCTGGGGCCAACGTCCTGACTTTC; length: 17; V: TRBV18; D: TRBD1; size: .; J: TRBJ2-6
CDR3: CASKDRAGDGYTF; DNA: TGTGCCAGCAAGGACAGGGCTGGTGATGGCTACACCTTC; length: 13; V: TRBV6-4; D: TRBD1; size: .; J: TRBJ1-2
CDR3: CASSVGGYQPTGYTF; DNA: TGTGCCAGCAGCGTAGGTGGTTATCAACCCACTGGCTACACCTTC; length: 15; V: TRBV9; D: .; size: few; J: TRBJ1-2
CDR3: CASRAGTGSGYTF; DNA: TGTGCCAGTAGGGCCGGGACAGGGTCGGGCTACACCTTC; length: 13; V: TRBV19; D: TRBD1; size: many; J: TRBJ1-2
CDR3: CASSLAQGGRSNEQFF; DNA: TGTGCCAGCAGCTTAGCTCAGGGGGGCCGTTCCAATGAGCAGTTCTTC; length: 16; V: TRBV11-1; D: .; size: .; J: TRBJ2-1
CDR3: CASSSTGGLGTEAFF; DNA: TGTGCCAGCAGCTCGACAGGGGGCTTGGGCACTGAAGCTTTCTTT; length: 15; V: TRBV11-2; D: TRBD1; size: many; J: TRBJ1-1
CDR3: CASSLNSGFGQYF; DNA: TGTGCCAGCAGCTTGAACTCAGGGTTCGGGCAGTACTTC; length: 13; V: TRBV11-2; D: .; size: .; J: TRBJ2-7
CDR3: CASSPDRGHEQFF; DNA: TGTGCCAGCAGTCCCGATAGGGGGCATGAGCAGTTCTTC; length: 13; V: TRBV6-6; D: TRBD1; size: .; J: TRBJ2-1
CDR3: CASSINRAGYTF; DNA: TGTGCCAGTAGTATTAACCGGGCTGGCTACACCTTC; length: 12; V: TRBV19; D: .; size: .; J: TRBJ1-2
CDR3: CASSATGSSYTEAFF; DNA: TGTGCCAGCAGCGCGACAGGGAGCTCCTACACTGAAGCTTTCTTT; length: 15; V: TRBV6-5; D: TRBD1; size: few; J: TRBJ1-1
CDR3: CAISAISAFEAFF; DNA: TGTGCCATCAGTGCTATATCGGCGTTCGAAGCTTTCTTT; length: 13; V: TRBV10-3; D: .; size: .; J: TRBJ1-1
CDR3: CASSTGGQRRAFF; DNA: TGTGCCAGCAGCACGGGGGGACAGAGGAGAGCTTTCTTT; length: 13; V: TRBV5-4; D: TRBD1; size: .; J: TRBJ1-1
CDR3: CASRPGGWRMNTEAFF; DNA: TGTGCCAGCAGACCAGGGGGTTGGCGGATGAACACTGAAGCTTTCTTT; length: 16; V: TRBV7-2; D: TRBD1; size: .; J: TRBJ1-1
CDR3: CASSLNGGPNTEAFF; DNA: TGTGCCAGCAGCTTAAATGGCGGCCCGAACACTGAAGCTTTCTTT; length: 15; V: TRBV7-9; D: .; size: .; J: TRBJ1-1
CDR3: CASSGRRTETYSYEQYF; DNA: TGTGCCAGCAGCGGACGGAGGACAGAAACTTACTCCTACGAGCAGTACTTC; length: 17; V: TRBV11-3; D: .; size: .; J: TRBJ2-7
CDR3: CAISGVSGANVLTF; DNA: TGTGCCATCAGTGGGGTCTCTGGGGCCAACGTCCTGACTTTC; length: 14; V: TRBV10-3; D: .; size: once; J: TRBJ2-6
CDR3: CASSPRWTAVGEQYF; DNA: TGTGCCAGCAGCCCCCGGTGGACGGCCGTTGGGGAGCAGTACTTC; length: 15; V: TRBV27; D: .; size: .; J: TRBJ2-7
CDR3: CASSLSRFEGQFF; DNA: TGTGCCAGCAGCTTAAGTAGGTTTGAAGGGCAGTTCTTC; length: 13; V: TRBV7-3; D: .; size: .; J: TRBJ2-1
CDR3: CASSDRTRGPYNEQFF; DNA: TGTGCCAGCAGTGACAGGACAAGGGGGCCCTACAATGAGCAGTTCTTC; length: 16; V: TRBV25-1; D: TRBD1; size: .; J: TRBJ2-1
CDR3: CASSSPWGEETQYF; DNA: TGTGCCAGCAGCTCCCCCTGGGGGGAGGAGACCCAGTACTTC; length: 14; V: TRBV7-2; D: .; size: .; J: TRBJ2-5
CDR3: CSVIVADTQYF; DNA: TGCAGTGTAATAGTGGCAGATACGCAGTATTTT; length: 11; V: TRBV20-1; D: .; size: .; J: TRBJ2-3
CDR3: CASSQSLYTDTQYF; DNA: TGTGCCAGCTCACAGAGCCTGTACACAGATACGCAGTATTTT; length: 14; V: TRBV18; D: .; size: .; J: TRBJ2-3
CDR3: CAWSVGLHNEQFF; DNA: TGTGCCTGGAGTGTAGGTCTTCACAATGAGCAGTTCTTC; length: 13; V: TRBV30; D: .; size: once; J: TRBJ2-1
CDR3: CASSRDAVYTF; DNA: TGTGCCAGCAGCCGAGACGCAGTCTACACCTTC; length: 11; V: TRBV11-3; D: .; size: once; J: TRBJ1-2
CDR3: CASSLVGVRQAQSYEQYF; DNA: TGTGCTAGCAGCTTAGTAGGCGTTCGACAGGCCCAATCCTACGAGCAGTACTTC; length: 18; V: TRBV7-7; D: .; size: .; J: TRBJ2-7
CDR3: CASSPRDSSGNTIYF; DNA: TGTGCCAGCAGCCCGCGGGACAGCTCTGGAAACACCATATATTTT; length: 15; V: TRBV7-9; D: TRBD1; size: .; J: TRBJ1-3
CDR3: CASSDQAINQPQHF; DNA: TGTGCCAGCAGTGACCAGGCCATCAATCAGCCCCAGCATTTT; length: 14; V: TRBV2; D: .; size: .; J: TRBJ1-5
CDR3: CASSLVGQVTYEQYF; DNA: TGTGCCAGCAGCTTAGTGGGACAGGTGACCTACGAGCAGTACTTC; length: 15; V: TRBV7-9; D: TRBD1; size: few; J: TRBJ2-7
CDR3: CASVKGTGGSEELFF; DNA: TGTGCTAGTGTAAAAGGGACAGGGGGGAGCGAGGAGCTGTTTTTT; length: 15; V: TRBV12-5; D: TRBD1; size: .; J: TRBJ2-2
CDR3: CASSLHGTVSSYNSPLHF; DNA: TGTGCCAGCAGTTTGCACGGGACAGTGAGCTCCTATAATTCACCCCTCCACTTT; length: 18; V: TRBV27; D: TRBD1; size: .; J: TRBJ1-6
CDR3: CASSLGRVHRLAGGETQYF; DNA: TGCGCCAGCAGCTTGGGGAGGGTCCACAGACTAGCGGGAGGGGAGACCCAGTACTTC; length: 19; V: TRBV5-1; D: TRBD2; size: .; J: TRBJ2-5
CDR3: CASSFEFLATQYF; DNA: TGTGCCAGCAGCTTTGAATTCCTGGCTACGCAGTATTTT; length: 13; V: TRBV7-2; D: .; size: .; J: TRBJ2-3
CDR3: CASSPSRTTETQYF; DNA: TGTGCCAGCAGCCCGAGCCGGACTACGGAGACCCAGTACTTC; length: 14; V: TRBV11-3; D: .; size: few; J: TRBJ2-5
CDR3: CSAPRSYEQYF; DNA: TGCAGTGCGCCAAGATCCTACGAGCAGTACTTC; length: 11; V: TRBV20-1; D: .; size: .; J: TRBJ2-7
CDR3: CASARYNEQFF; DNA: TGTGCCAGCGCTAGGTACAATGAGCAGTTCTTC; length: 11; V: TRBV6-5; D: .; size: .; J: TRBJ2-1
CDR3: CASSLRGGTTGELFF; DNA: TGCGCCAGCAGCCTACGGGGAGGGACCACCGGGGAGCTGTTTTTT; length: 15; V: TRBV4-3; D: TRBD2; size: medium-sized; J: TRBJ2-2
CDR3: CASSEGLYYSTDTQYF; DNA: TGTGCCAGCAGTGAAGGGCTCTATTACAGCACAGATACGCAGTATTTT; length: 16; V: TRBV25-1; D: .; size: .; J: TRBJ2-3